A selection of T cell receptor beta chains follows, all from one sample in a study of CDR3 diversity in severe acne. TCRdb independently ran MiXCR on the PCR reads; one entry per CDR3 protein. Of around 94,000 distinct CDR3 sequences in the sample, around 56% were seen once. The sequenced sample consisted of blood. The source of these receptors is a male donor with acne. CDR3s include the opening cysteine and the closing phenylalanine or tryptophan. Each record gives: V gene, D gene, clone size, J gene, CDR3 DNA, CDR3 protein. The D gene is left open where the match is weak. Size values are once, few and many counts, or a class for expanded clones, and some rows have none.

v_gene: TRBV7-9
d_gene: -
abundance: -
j_gene: TRBJ1-1
CDR3nt: TGTGCCAGCAGCCGCGGTGGCCGATCCACTGAAGCTTTCTTT
CDR3aa: CASSRGGRSTEAFF

v_gene: TRBV20-1
d_gene: -
abundance: -
j_gene: TRBJ1-2
CDR3nt: TGCAGTGCGAGGGCCAGATCTATTCGCTACACCTTC
CDR3aa: CSARARSIRYTF

v_gene: TRBV29-1
d_gene: -
abundance: -
j_gene: TRBJ2-7
CDR3nt: TGCAGCGTTTGGCAGAAAGACAGAGGGTACGAGCAGTACTTC
CDR3aa: CSVWQKDRGYEQYF

v_gene: TRBV10-3
d_gene: -
abundance: -
j_gene: TRBJ2-3
CDR3nt: -
CDR3aa: CAITGTSGVSYEQYFGQPTDTQYF

v_gene: TRBV28
d_gene: -
abundance: few
j_gene: TRBJ2-3
CDR3nt: TGTGCCAGCAGGGACGGTCAAAACACAGATACGCAGTATTTT
CDR3aa: CASRDGQNTDTQYF

v_gene: TRBV12-5
d_gene: TRBD2
abundance: -
j_gene: TRBJ2-2
CDR3nt: TGTGCTAGTGTCTTGCTAGCGGGACCCGGGGAGCTGTTTTTT
CDR3aa: CASVLLAGPGELFF

v_gene: TRBV5-6
d_gene: -
abundance: many
j_gene: TRBJ1-5
CDR3nt: TGTGCCAGCAGCATCGGCAGGGTGTATAGCAATCAGCCCCAGCATTTT
CDR3aa: CASSIGRVYSNQPQHF

v_gene: TRBV7-2
d_gene: -
abundance: few
j_gene: TRBJ2-5
CDR3nt: TGTGCCAGCAGCTTAGAGAGGAAAGCGGACGTGCTTCTAGAGACCCAGTACTTC
CDR3aa: CASSLERKADVLLETQYF

v_gene: TRBV3-1
d_gene: TRBD2
abundance: -
j_gene: TRBJ2-3
CDR3nt: TGTGCCAGCAGCCGTCGAGCGGGAGACGCAGATACGCAGTATTTT
CDR3aa: CASSRRAGDADTQYF

v_gene: TRBV4-2
d_gene: -
abundance: -
j_gene: TRBJ2-6
CDR3nt: TGTGCCAGCAGCCAAGACAGCTCTGGGGCCAACGTCCTGACTTTC
CDR3aa: CASSQDSSGANVLTF

v_gene: TRBV20-1
d_gene: TRBD2
abundance: -
j_gene: TRBJ2-7
CDR3nt: TGCAGTGCTAGAGATGTAACTAGCGGGGGGGACCCCTACGAGCAGTACTTC
CDR3aa: CSARDVTSGGDPYEQYF

v_gene: TRBV7-9
d_gene: TRBD1
abundance: many
j_gene: TRBJ2-7
CDR3nt: TGTGCCAGCAGCCCCACCGGGACAGGGTTCTACGAGCAGTACTTC
CDR3aa: CASSPTGTGFYEQYF

v_gene: TRBV20-1
d_gene: -
abundance: many
j_gene: TRBJ1-6
CDR3nt: TGCAGTGCTGGGACCGTCCGGAGCTCCTATAATTCACCCCTCCACTTT
CDR3aa: CSAGTVRSSYNSPLHF

v_gene: TRBV6-5
d_gene: -
abundance: -
j_gene: TRBJ2-1
CDR3nt: TGTGCCAGCAGCCCTACTAGGTACAATGAGCAGTTCTTC
CDR3aa: CASSPTRYNEQFF

v_gene: TRBV29-1
d_gene: -
abundance: many
j_gene: TRBJ2-2
CDR3nt: TGCAGCGGTGGGACCCTGGGAACCGGGGAGCTGTTTTTT
CDR3aa: CSGGTLGTGELFF

v_gene: TRBV12-3/TRBV12-4
d_gene: -
abundance: -
j_gene: TRBJ1-3
CDR3nt: TGTGCCAGCAGCCTCAAAACAGGGCCCGGAAACACCATATATTTT
CDR3aa: CASSLKTGPGNTIYF

v_gene: TRBV4-1
d_gene: -
abundance: many
j_gene: TRBJ2-1
CDR3nt: TGCGCCAGCAGCCTGCGGATCGTAGACAATGAGCAGTTCTTC
CDR3aa: CASSLRIVDNEQFF

v_gene: TRBV5-1
d_gene: TRBD2
abundance: few
j_gene: TRBJ2-1
CDR3nt: TGCGCCAGCAGCCACCCGGTTCCCCGTACTCTAGCGGGGGGGCCTCGAGAGCAGTTCTTC
CDR3aa: CASSHPVPRTLAGGPREQFF

v_gene: TRBV9
d_gene: TRBD1
abundance: few
j_gene: TRBJ1-3
CDR3nt: TGTGCCAGCAGCGCATCCCAGGGGGCAGGTGGAAACACCATATATTTT
CDR3aa: CASSASQGAGGNTIYF

v_gene: TRBV20-1
d_gene: TRBD1
abundance: -
j_gene: TRBJ2-3
CDR3nt: TGCAGTGCGGGACAGGGGGGTGTCACAGATACGCAGTATTTT
CDR3aa: CSAGQGGVTDTQYF

v_gene: TRBV12-3/TRBV12-4
d_gene: TRBD1
abundance: many
j_gene: TRBJ2-3
CDR3nt: TGTGCCAGCAGACCCGGGACAGGGGGCACAGATACGCAGTATTTT
CDR3aa: CASRPGTGGTDTQYF